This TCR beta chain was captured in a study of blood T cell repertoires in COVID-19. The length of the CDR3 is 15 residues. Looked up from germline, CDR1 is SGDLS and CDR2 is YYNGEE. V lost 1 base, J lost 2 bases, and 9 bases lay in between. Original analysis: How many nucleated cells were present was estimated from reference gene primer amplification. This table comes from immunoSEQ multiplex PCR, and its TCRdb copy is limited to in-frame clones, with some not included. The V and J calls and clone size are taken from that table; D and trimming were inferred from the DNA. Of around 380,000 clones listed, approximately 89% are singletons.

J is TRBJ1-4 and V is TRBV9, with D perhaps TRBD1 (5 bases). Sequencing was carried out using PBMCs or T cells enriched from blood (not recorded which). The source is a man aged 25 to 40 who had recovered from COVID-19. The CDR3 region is CASSVSGGTNEKLFF. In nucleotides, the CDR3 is TGTGCCAGCAGCGTATCCGGGGGGACTAATGAAAAACTGTTTTTT.